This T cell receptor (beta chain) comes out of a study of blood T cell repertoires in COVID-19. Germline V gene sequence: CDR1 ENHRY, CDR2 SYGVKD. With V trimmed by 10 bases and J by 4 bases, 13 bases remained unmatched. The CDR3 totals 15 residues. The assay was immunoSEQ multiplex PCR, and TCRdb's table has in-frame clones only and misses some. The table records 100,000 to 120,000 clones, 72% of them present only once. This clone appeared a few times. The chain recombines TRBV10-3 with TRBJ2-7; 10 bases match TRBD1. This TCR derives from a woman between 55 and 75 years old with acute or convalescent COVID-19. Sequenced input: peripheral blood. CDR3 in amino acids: CATSPGTGVWYEQYF. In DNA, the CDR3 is TGTGCCACCTCCCCTGGGACAGGGGTTTGGTACGAGCAGTACTTC.